This TCR beta chain was documented in a study of cytomegalovirus exposure and HLA in healthy donors. Study-wide results and caveats: Later analysis revealed greater clonal expansion in HLA-associated TCR beta chains than in equally common others.

60 Vbeta and 13 Jbeta primers were used in PCR. Original analysis: An analysis that came later counted around 80 million unique TCR beta chains, 10 million to 12 million shared. Sequencing was performed with immunoSEQ multiplex PCR; in TCRdb, only in-frame clones are kept and a portion is missing. Clone size and V and J calls were adopted from that table, with D and trimming inferred from the DNA. The sample records roughly 250,000 clones, 84% being singletons. To note about this clone: Its specificity is not known.

The J segment lost 5 bases and the V segment lost 8 bases, leaving 12 bases of the junction unmatched. The V gene's germline CDR1 is MNHEY and CDR2 SMNVEV (reference sequence). This CDR3 contains 15 residues. V gene TRBV27 combines with J gene TRBJ2-5; 9 bases map to TRBD2. Input material: PBMCs. This clonotype was obtained from a woman in her thirties or forties in good health and CMV-seropositive. In DNA, the CDR3 is TGTGCCAGCGCCCGACGACTAGCGGTAGGGGAGACCCAGTACTTC. As protein: CASARRLAVGETQYF.